This T cell receptor (beta chain) is from a study of blood T cells in healthy people across ages. General study findings and limits: Unknown CMV status may confound age-related changes in expanded clones.

Trimming shortened V by 8 bases and J by 6 bases, and 12 bases separated the two germline ends. The CDR3 spans 12 residues. Germline V gene lookup returns CDR1 KGHDR and CDR2 SFDVKD. With regard to this clonotype: Its target is not known.

A J-beta primer mix and a sample-barcoded 5' primer were used in a second PCR of roughly 7 to 12 cycles. TCRdb re-called the 5' RACE reads through MiXCR, storing one row per CDR3 protein. The sample has 650,000 to 800,000 distinct CDR3 sequences; approximately 48% are singletons. The chain combines TRBV24-1 with TRBJ1-2; a possible D gene is TRBD1 (6 bases). This sequence originates from a man in his 60s in good health. Sequenced material: blood. Here the CDR3 DNA reads TGTGCCACCACGCCGGGGGCGAATGGCTACACCTTC. It codes for CATTPGANGYTF.